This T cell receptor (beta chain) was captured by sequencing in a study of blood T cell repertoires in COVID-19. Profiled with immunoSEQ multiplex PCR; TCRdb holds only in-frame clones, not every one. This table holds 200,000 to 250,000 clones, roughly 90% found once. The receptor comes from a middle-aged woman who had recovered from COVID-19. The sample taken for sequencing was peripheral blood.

The CDR3 region is CASSGHRGAASETQYF. CDR3 sequence (DNA): TGTGCCAGCAGCGGCCATCGGGGGGCGGCGTCGGAGACCCAGTACTTC. The rearrangement uses TRBV9 and TRBJ2-5, with D possibly being TRBD2 (7 bases). The ends were cut back, 3 bases at V and 5 bases at J, with 20 bases in the middle. The CDR3 consists of 16 residues. Germline lookup yields CDR1 SGDLS and CDR2 YYNGEE.